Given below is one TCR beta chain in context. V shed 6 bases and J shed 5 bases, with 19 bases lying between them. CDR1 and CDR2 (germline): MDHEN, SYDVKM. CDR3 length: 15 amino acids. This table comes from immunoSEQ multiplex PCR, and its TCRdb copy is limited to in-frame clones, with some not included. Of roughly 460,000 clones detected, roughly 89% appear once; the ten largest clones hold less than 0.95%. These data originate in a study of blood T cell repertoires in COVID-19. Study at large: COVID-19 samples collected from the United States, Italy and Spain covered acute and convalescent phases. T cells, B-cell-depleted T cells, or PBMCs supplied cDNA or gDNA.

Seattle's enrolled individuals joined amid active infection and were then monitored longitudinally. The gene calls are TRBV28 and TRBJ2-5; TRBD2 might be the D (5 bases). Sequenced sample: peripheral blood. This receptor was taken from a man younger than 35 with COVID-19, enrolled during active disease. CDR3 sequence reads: CASSSTSTGKETQYF. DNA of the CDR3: TGTGCCAGCAGCTCCACTTCTACGGGGAAGGAGACCCAGTACTTC.